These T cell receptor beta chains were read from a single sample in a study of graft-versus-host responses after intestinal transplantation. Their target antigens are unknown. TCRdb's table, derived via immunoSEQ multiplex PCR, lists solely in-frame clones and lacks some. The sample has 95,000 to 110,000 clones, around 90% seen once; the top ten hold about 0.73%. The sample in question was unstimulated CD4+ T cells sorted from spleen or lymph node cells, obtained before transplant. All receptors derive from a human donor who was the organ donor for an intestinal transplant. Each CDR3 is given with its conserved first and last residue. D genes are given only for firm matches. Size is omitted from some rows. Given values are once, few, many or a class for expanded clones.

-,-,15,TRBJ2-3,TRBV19,TGTGCCAGTAGTACCTTGGCTAGCGTGACAGATACGCAGTATTTT,CASSTLASVTDTQYF
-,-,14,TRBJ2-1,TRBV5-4,TGTGCCAGCAGCTTGGCTTCCGGCCGCTATGAGCAGTTCTTC,CASSLASGRYEQFF
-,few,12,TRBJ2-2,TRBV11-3,TGTGCCAGCAGCTTAATTATCGGGGAGCTGTTTTTT,CASSLIIGELFF
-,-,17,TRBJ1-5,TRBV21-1,TGTGCCAGCAGCGCCCTGGGACTGCAATATAGCAATCAGCCCCAGCATTTT,CASSALGLQYSNQPQHF
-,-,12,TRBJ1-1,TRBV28,TGTGCCAGCAGGGCACAGGGCCCTGAAGCTTTCTTT,CASRAQGPEAFF
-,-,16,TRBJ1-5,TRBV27,TGTGCCAGCAGTGCAACCTACCGGGCCCTCAATCAGCCCCAGCATTTT,CASSATYRALNQPQHF
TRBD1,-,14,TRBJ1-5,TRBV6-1,TGTGCCAGCAGTCGAGGGCGACAGGGCGGGCCCCAGCATTTT,CASSRGRQGGPQHF
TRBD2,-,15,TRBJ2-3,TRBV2,TGTGCCAGCAGTGTACGGGGGGTTGGCACAGATACGCAGTATTTT,CASSVRGVGTDTQYF
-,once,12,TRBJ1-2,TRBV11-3,TGTGCCAGCAGCTCAAACCTCAGGGTACACACCTTC,CASSSNLRVHTF
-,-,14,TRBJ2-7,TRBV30,TGTGCCTGGAGTGTAGGCCTGGGATCCTACGAGCAGTACTTC,CAWSVGLGSYEQYF
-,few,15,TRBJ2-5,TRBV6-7,TGTGCCAGCAGTTACGTGGACGGGCGAGGGGAGACCCAGTACTTC,CASSYVDGRGETQYF
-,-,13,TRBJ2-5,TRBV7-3,TGTGCCAGCAGCTTAGGCTTTCAAGAGACCCAGTACTTC,CASSLGFQETQYF
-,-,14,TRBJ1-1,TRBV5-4,TGTGCCAGCAGCTTGCGCGGGGGATGGGCTGAAGCTTTCTTT,CASSLRGGWAEAFF
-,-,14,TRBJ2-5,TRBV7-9,TGTGCCAGCAGCGGCGCAGGGAGACAAGAGACCCAGTACTTC,CASSGAGRQETQYF
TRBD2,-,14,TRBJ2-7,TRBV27,TGTGCCAGCAGTGCATTAGCGGGTTCCTACGAGCAGTACTTC,CASSALAGSYEQYF
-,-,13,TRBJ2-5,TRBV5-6,TGTGCCAGCAGCTGGGACGGCTACGGGACCCAGTACTTC,CASSWDGYGTQYF
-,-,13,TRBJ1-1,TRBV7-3,TGTGCCAGCAGCTCGAGACAAAACACTGAAGCTTTCTTT,CASSSRQNTEAFF
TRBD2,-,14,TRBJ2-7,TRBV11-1,TGTGCCAGCAGCCTCGGACTAGCGGACTACGAGCAGTACTTC,CASSLGLADYEQYF
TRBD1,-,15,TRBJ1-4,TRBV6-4,TGTGCCAGCCGCGGGACAGGGGAGGTTGAAGAAAAACTGTTTTTT,CASRGTGEVEEKLFF
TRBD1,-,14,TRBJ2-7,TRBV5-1,TGCGCCAGCAGCTCGACAGGGGATGCGTTGCAGCAGTACTTC,CASSSTGDALQQYF
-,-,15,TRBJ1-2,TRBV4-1,TGCGCCAGCAGTCCTAACCTAGACAGGTCGAATGGCTACACCTTC,CASSPNLDRSNGYTF
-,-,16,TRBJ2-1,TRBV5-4,TGTGCCAGCAGCTTGCTTTCCCTAAACTCCTACAATGAGCAGTTCTTC,CASSLLSLNSYNEQFF
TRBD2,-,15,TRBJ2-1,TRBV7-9,TGTGCCAGCAGTCGTAGCGGGAGCCCTTACAATGAGCAGTTCTTC,CASSRSGSPYNEQFF
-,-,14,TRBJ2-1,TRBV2,TGTGCCAGTCTGATAGAGGGACGGGCAAATGAGCAGTTCTTC,CASLIEGRANEQFF
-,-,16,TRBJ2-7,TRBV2,TGTGCCAGCAGTGACTATCTGAGTCTCTCACACTACGAGCAGTACTTC,CASSDYLSLSHYEQYF
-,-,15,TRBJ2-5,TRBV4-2,TGTGCCAGCAGCCAAATCCCGGGACTCCAAGAGACCCAGTACTTC,CASSQIPGLQETQYF
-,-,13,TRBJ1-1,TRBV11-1,TGTGCCAGCAGCTTAGGCAGGAACACTGAAGCTTTCTTT,CASSLGRNTEAFF
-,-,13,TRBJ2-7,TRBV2,TGTGCCAGCAGTGCCAATACTCGGGGCGAGCAGTACTTC,CASSANTRGEQYF
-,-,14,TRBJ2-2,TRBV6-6,TGTGCCAGCAGTTGGATAGCTAACACCGGGGAGCTGTTTTTT,CASSWIANTGELFF
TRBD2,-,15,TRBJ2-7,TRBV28,TGTGCCAGCAGTTCGTCTAGCGGGAGGGGCTACGAGCAGTACTTC,CASSSSSGRGYEQYF
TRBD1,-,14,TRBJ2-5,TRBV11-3,TGTGCCAGCAGCCAAGGGACAGGGATTCAGACCCAGTACTTC,CASSQGTGIQTQYF
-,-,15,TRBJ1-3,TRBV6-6,TGTGCCAGCAGCCTGGACGGCCTCTCTGGAAACACCATATATTTT,CASSLDGLSGNTIYF
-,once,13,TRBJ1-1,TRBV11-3,TGTGCCAGCAGCTTAGAAGCGGCGGGAGGGGCTTTCTTT,CASSLEAAGGAFF
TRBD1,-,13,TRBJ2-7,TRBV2,TGTGCCAGCACCAAGACAGGGACCTACGAGCAGTACTTC,CASTKTGTYEQYF
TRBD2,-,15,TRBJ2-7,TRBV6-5,TGTGCCAGCAGTTACGGCGGCGGGGGGCAGTACGAGCAGTACTTC,CASSYGGGGQYEQYF
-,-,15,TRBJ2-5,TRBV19,TGTGCCAGTAGTATAGCCGCCCGGGACGGAGAGACCCAGTACTTC,CASSIAARDGETQYF
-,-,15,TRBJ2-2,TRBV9,TGTGCCAGCAGCGTAGGTAAAGCGAACACCGGGGAGCTGTTTTTT,CASSVGKANTGELFF
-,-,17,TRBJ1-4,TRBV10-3,TGTGCCATCAGTGGGGGAGCAGGGCCTGCAACTAATGAAAAACTGTTTTTT,CAISGGAGPATNEKLFF
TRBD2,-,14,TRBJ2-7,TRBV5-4,TGTGCCAGCAGCCGCGGGGGGGCTTATAACGAGCAGTACTTC,CASSRGGAYNEQYF
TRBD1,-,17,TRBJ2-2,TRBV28,TGTGCCAGCAGTTTATCCCCCACGCCGACAGGGTCCGGGGAGCTGTTTTTT,CASSLSPTPTGSGELFF
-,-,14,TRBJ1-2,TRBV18,TGTGCCAGCTCACCAGATGGGGAACGCTATGGCTACACCTTC,CASSPDGERYGYTF
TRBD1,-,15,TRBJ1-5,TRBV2,TGTGCCAGCAGTGAACAGGGGGCTCCCAATCAGCCCCAGCATTTT,CASSEQGAPNQPQHF
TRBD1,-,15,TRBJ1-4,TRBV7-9,TGTGCCAGCAGCTTACGACAGGGTGCTAATGAAAAACTGTTTTTT,CASSLRQGANEKLFF
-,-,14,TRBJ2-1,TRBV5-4,TGTGCCAACCATGAACAGGGCGCGGACAATGAGCAGTTCTTC,CANHEQGADNEQFF
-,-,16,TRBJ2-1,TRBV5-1,TGCGCCAGCAGTTTACCCCTTACAGGCTCCTACAATGAGCAGTTCTTC,CASSLPLTGSYNEQFF
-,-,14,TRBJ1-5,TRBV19,TGTGCCAGTAGTATCGGGGAGGGGGTAGGGCCCCAGCATTTT,CASSIGEGVGPQHF
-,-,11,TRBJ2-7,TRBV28,TGTGCCAGCCGAGTGGCCTACGAGCAGTACTTC,CASRVAYEQYF
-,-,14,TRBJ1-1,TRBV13,TGTGCCAGCAGCTTACAGGGTCTGTGGACTGAAGCTTTCTTT,CASSLQGLWTEAFF
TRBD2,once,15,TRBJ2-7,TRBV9,TGTGCCAGCAGCTTGGAACCGGGGGGCTCCTACGAGCAGTACTTC,CASSLEPGGSYEQYF
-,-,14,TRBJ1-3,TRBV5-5,TGTGCCAGCAGCGTGGGCCTCCTCCGAAACACCATATATTTT,CASSVGLLRNTIYF
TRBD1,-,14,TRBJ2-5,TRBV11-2,TGTGCCAGCAGCACGACAGGGGTCCAAGAGACCCAGTACTTC,CASSTTGVQETQYF
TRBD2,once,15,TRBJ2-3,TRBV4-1,TGCGCCAGCAGCGAAATAGCGGGGGGCACAGATACGCAGTATTTT,CASSEIAGGTDTQYF
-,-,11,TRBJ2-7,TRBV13,TGTGCCAGCAGTATAGGTAGCGAGCAGTACTTC,CASSIGSEQYF
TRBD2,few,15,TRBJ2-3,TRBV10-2,TGCGCCAGCAGAGGGACTAGCGTAGGCACAGATACGCAGTATTTT,CASRGTSVGTDTQYF
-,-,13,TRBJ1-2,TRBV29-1,TGCAGCGTTGCCCCCGGGTCGGGAACGGGCTACACCTTC,CSVAPGSGTGYTF
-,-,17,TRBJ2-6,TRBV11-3,TGTGCCAGCAGCTTAGATTTTGGCAGCTCTGGGGCCAACGTCCTGACTTTC,CASSLDFGSSGANVLTF
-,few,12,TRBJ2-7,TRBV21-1,TGTGCCAGCAGCAAAGAGCCCAGCGAGCAGTACTTC,CASSKEPSEQYF
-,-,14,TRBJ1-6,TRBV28,TGTGCCAGCAGTCCCAGCTCCTATAATTCACCCCTCCACTTT,CASSPSSYNSPLHF
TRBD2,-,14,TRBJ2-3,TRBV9,TGTGCCAGCAGAAGCGGGGAAAGCACAGATACGCAGTATTTT,CASRSGESTDTQYF
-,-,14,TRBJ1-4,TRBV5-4,TGTGCCAGCAGCGTCGACATGGGGGACGAAAAACTGTTTTTT,CASSVDMGDEKLFF